Listed below are T cell receptor beta chains from one sample, sequenced in a study of CD8 T cells in ankylosing spondylitis. TCRdb passed the 5' RACE reads through MiXCR, listing each CDR3 protein once. The repertoire holds approximately 190,000 distinct CDR3 sequences, with over 10% as singletons. The sample comprised blood, either unsorted or a sorted T cell fraction (not recorded which). Receptor source: a female donor with ankylosing spondylitis or in good health (not recorded which). Each CDR3 is given with its conserved first and last residue. The D gene is left open where the match is weak. Size is stated for part of the rows, as once, few or many counts, or as a class when the clone is expanded.

V gene: TRBV12-3/TRBV12-4
clone size: -
D gene: -
J gene: TRBJ2-2
CDR3 DNA: TGTGCCAGCAGTCAGGGTATCGTACCCGGGGAGCTGTTTTTT
CDR3 protein: CASSQGIVPGELFF

V gene: TRBV7-2
clone size: -
D gene: -
J gene: TRBJ1-1
CDR3 DNA: TGTGCCAGCAGCCAGGGGAGAAGAACTGAAGCTTTCTTT
CDR3 protein: CASSQGRRTEAFF

V gene: TRBV30
clone size: few
D gene: -
J gene: TRBJ1-2
CDR3 DNA: TGTGCCTGGGCAAACCAGGGTAGCTACTATGGCTACACCTTC
CDR3 protein: CAWANQGSYYGYTF

V gene: TRBV7-3
clone size: few
D gene: -
J gene: TRBJ2-1
CDR3 DNA: TGTGCCAGCAGCTTACAAGGCGTGGGAAAGTTCTTC
CDR3 protein: CASSLQGVGKFF

V gene: TRBV28
clone size: -
D gene: -
J gene: TRBJ1-2
CDR3 DNA: TGTGCCAGCAGTTTACTGGGGGGGGGCTCGGGCTATGGCTACACCTTC
CDR3 protein: CASSLLGGGSGYGYTF

V gene: TRBV7-2
clone size: -
D gene: -
J gene: TRBJ1-5
CDR3 DNA: TGTGCCAGCAGCTTAGTCTTTCCAGGGCCGGTTGAGCCCCAGCATTTT
CDR3 protein: CASSLVFPGPVEPQHF

V gene: TRBV2
clone size: few
D gene: TRBD2
J gene: TRBJ2-1
CDR3 DNA: TGTGCCAGCACCCCCGGACTAGCGGGAGGATGGGGGAATGAGCAGTTCTTC
CDR3 protein: CASTPGLAGGWGNEQFF

V gene: TRBV11-1
clone size: many
D gene: TRBD2
J gene: TRBJ2-1
CDR3 DNA: TGTGCCAGCAGCTTAGGCTGGACTAGCGGGATTGAGCAGTTCTTC
CDR3 protein: CASSLGWTSGIEQFF

V gene: TRBV6-2/TRBV6-3
clone size: many
D gene: TRBD1
J gene: TRBJ1-5
CDR3 DNA: TGTGCCAGCAGTTACGCAGGGGGGGCGCGGCAGCCCCAGCATTTT
CDR3 protein: CASSYAGGARQPQHF

V gene: TRBV5-1
clone size: few
D gene: -
J gene: TRBJ2-1
CDR3 DNA: TGCGCCAGCACCGGAAGGGGAGAGCCTTACAATGAGCAGTTCTTC
CDR3 protein: CASTGRGEPYNEQFF

V gene: TRBV19
clone size: few
D gene: -
J gene: TRBJ2-7
CDR3 DNA: TGTGCCAGTAGTATAATCGGGGCTAGCTCCTACGAGCAGTACTTC
CDR3 protein: CASSIIGASSYEQYF

V gene: TRBV7-9
clone size: many
D gene: TRBD2
J gene: TRBJ2-3
CDR3 DNA: TGTGCCAGCAGCTTTAGCGCCCTAGCGGGAGGAGCAGATACGCAGTATTTT
CDR3 protein: CASSFSALAGGADTQYF

V gene: TRBV15
clone size: many
D gene: TRBD2
J gene: TRBJ2-3
CDR3 DNA: TGTGCCACCAGCAGAGATCCTCCGCGGGAGTACGCAGATACGCAGTATTTT
CDR3 protein: CATSRDPPREYADTQYF

V gene: TRBV19
clone size: -
D gene: -
J gene: TRBJ2-6
CDR3 DNA: TGTGCCAGTAGTGGGAGGACCGGGGCCAACGTCCTGACTTTC
CDR3 protein: CASSGRTGANVLTF

V gene: TRBV7-2
clone size: -
D gene: -
J gene: TRBJ1-5
CDR3 DNA: TGTGCCAGCAGCCTGGGTTCAACCTCATATAGCAATCAGCCCCAGCATTTT
CDR3 protein: CASSLGSTSYSNQPQHF

V gene: TRBV11-2
clone size: many
D gene: TRBD2
J gene: TRBJ2-5
CDR3 DNA: TGTGCCAGCAGCCGAGGACTAGCGGGAAATCAAGAGACCCAGTACTTC
CDR3 protein: CASSRGLAGNQETQYF

V gene: TRBV10-3
clone size: many
D gene: -
J gene: TRBJ1-4
CDR3 DNA: TGTGCCATCAGTGAGAGGGCCTTACAGGGAACCCCGGAAAAACTGTTTTTT
CDR3 protein: CAISERALQGTPEKLFF

V gene: TRBV12-3/TRBV12-4
clone size: many
D gene: -
J gene: TRBJ1-2
CDR3 DNA: TGTGCCAGCACTTCTGGGAGAAGCTATGGCTACACCTTC
CDR3 protein: CASTSGRSYGYTF

V gene: TRBV7-9
clone size: many
D gene: TRBD2
J gene: TRBJ2-7
CDR3 DNA: TGTGCCAGCAGCTTCAGCGGGAGGGGTTCCTACGAGCAGTACTTC
CDR3 protein: CASSFSGRGSYEQYF

V gene: TRBV20-1
clone size: -
D gene: -
J gene: TRBJ2-7
CDR3 DNA: TGCAGTGCTAGAGATCAGGGGGGAGTTCGGTACGAGCAGTACTTC
CDR3 protein: CSARDQGGVRYEQYF

V gene: TRBV12-3/TRBV12-4
clone size: few
D gene: -
J gene: TRBJ1-1
CDR3 DNA: TGTGCCAGCAACCCCGACAGGATGATCACTGAAGCTTTCTTT
CDR3 protein: CASNPDRMITEAFF

V gene: TRBV10-3
clone size: many
D gene: TRBD2
J gene: TRBJ2-3
CDR3 DNA: TGTGCCATCAGTGATGGGGCTAGCGGGAGCACAGATACGCAGTATTTT
CDR3 protein: CAISDGASGSTDTQYF

V gene: TRBV5-4
clone size: -
D gene: -
J gene: TRBJ1-1
CDR3 DNA: TGTGCCAGCAGCTTGGATAACAGGGAGGCTTTCTTT
CDR3 protein: CASSLDNREAFF

V gene: TRBV20-1
clone size: many
D gene: -
J gene: TRBJ2-1
CDR3 DNA: TGCAGTGCTAGAGATTTACGGGAGCGGTATGACAATGAGCAGTTCTTC
CDR3 protein: CSARDLRERYDNEQFF

V gene: TRBV5-1
clone size: many
D gene: TRBD1
J gene: TRBJ1-2
CDR3 DNA: TGCGCCAGCAGCTTGGACGGGACAGGGAATGGCTACACCTTC
CDR3 protein: CASSLDGTGNGYTF

V gene: TRBV20-1
clone size: many
D gene: -
J gene: TRBJ2-1
CDR3 DNA: TGCAGTGTTCGAGGTAGGGTCTCCTACAATGAGCAGTTCTTC
CDR3 protein: CSVRGRVSYNEQFF

V gene: TRBV7-2
clone size: many
D gene: -
J gene: TRBJ2-1
CDR3 DNA: TGTGCCAGCAGCTTAGCGGGAAGTACCTACAATGAGCAGTTCTTC
CDR3 protein: CASSLAGSTYNEQFF

V gene: TRBV7-9
clone size: many
D gene: TRBD1
J gene: TRBJ1-1
CDR3 DNA: TGTGCCAGCAGCAGGGGGCTGGGGAACACTGAAGCTTTCTTT
CDR3 protein: CASSRGLGNTEAFF

V gene: TRBV7-2
clone size: many
D gene: TRBD1
J gene: TRBJ1-1
CDR3 DNA: TGTGCCAGCAGCTTACGTCAGGGGGCGACCACTGAAGCTTTCTTT
CDR3 protein: CASSLRQGATTEAFF